The 7 T cell receptor beta chains below all came from one sample that was sequenced in a study of T cell repertoires in cytomegalovirus infection. MiXCR, applied by TCRdb to the reads, yields one record per CDR3 protein. The profile shows 150,000 to 200,000 distinct CDR3 sequences, 25% to 30% of them singletons. Sequencing was performed on PBMCs. Receptor source: a human donor in good health (CMV status not recorded). Some clones in this sample may be carry-over from other donors' samples.

This clonotype has at least ten counts. The chain combines TRBV7-2 with TRBJ2-3; no clear D. CDR1 is SGHTA, CDR2 FQGNSA, per germline. The germline V and J ends were trimmed by 8 bases and 2 bases, with 11 bases remaining between them. This CDR3 spans 13 amino acids. The CDR3 coding sequence is TGTGCCAGCCATAAAGGGCCCACAGATACGCAGTATTTT. It yields the protein CASHKGPTDTQYF. The entire variable domain, with the rest obtained from reference TRBV7-2 and TRBJ2-3, is as follows: GAGVSQSPSNKVTEKGKDVELRCDPISGHTALYWYRQSLGQGLEFLIYFQGNSAPDKSGLPSDRFSAERTGGSVSTLTIQRTQQEDSAVYLCASHKGPTDTQYFGPGTRLTVL.

V and J are TRBV12-3 or TRBV12-4 and TRBJ1-3; D is perhaps TRBD1 (5 bases). The CDR3 loop spans 14 amino acids. The V end lost 7 bases, the J end lost 0 bases, and 10 bases lay between the germline ends. The DNA for the CDR3 is TGTGCCAGCACTTTCGGGGGCTCTGGAAACACCATATATTTT. Its protein product is CASTFGGSGNTIYF.

J is TRBJ1-6 and V is TRBV7-2, with D unresolved. Germline V CDR1 and CDR2: SGHTA, FQGNSA. The CDR3 has 15 residues. V was trimmed by 0 bases and J by 4 bases, leaving 7 bases between them. CDR3 DNA: TGTGCCAGCAGCTTAGCTGGGTTTTATAATTCACCCCTCCACTTT. This encodes CASSLAGFYNSPLHF.

V and J are TRBV20-1 and TRBJ1-1; TRBD1 might be the D (5 bases). Germline loops: CDR1 DFQATT, CDR2 SNEGSKA (reference sequence). Trimming left V 6 bases short and J 8 bases short, with 19 bases between. CDR3 length: 13 residues. DNA for the CDR3: TGCAGTGCCCTCATCTCACAGGTTGGGGAAGCTTTCTTT. Its translation is CSALISQVGEAFF.

This clonotype has only a few counts. This rearrangement joins TRBV12-3 or TRBV12-4 to TRBJ2-1; perhaps D is TRBD1 or TRBD2 (5 bases each). V was pared by 1 base and J by 3 bases, with 10 bases between. The CDR3 has 15 amino acids. The CDR3 coding sequence is TGTGCCAGCAGTTTAGTAAAGGGGAGCTACAATGAGCAGTTCTTC. Translating gives CASSLVKGSYNEQFF.

The J gene is TRBJ2-7, the V gene TRBV29-1, with D possibly TRBD2 on 6 matching bases. Trimming removed 3 bases from V and 0 bases from J, with 9 bases in between. This CDR3 region has 13 residues. Germline V gives CDR1 SQVTM, CDR2 ANQGSEA. Here the CDR3 reads CSVDTGGSYEQYF. In DNA form, the CDR3 reads TGCAGCGTTGATACCGGGGGCTCCTACGAGCAGTACTTC.

This clonotype was counted between two and nine times. The V call is TRBV29-1, the J call TRBJ1-2; 7 bases line up with TRBD1. The CDR3 covers 11 residues. Germline values: CDR1 SQVTM, CDR2 ANQGSEA. V shed 7 bases, J shed 6 bases, and the junction held 5 bases outside the gene matches. The DNA of the CDR3 is TGCAGCGGCAGACAGGGTGATGGCTACACCTTC. Translating it yields CSGRQGDGYTF.